Presented here are 28 T cell receptor beta chains from one specimen sequenced in a study of shared clonotypes between healthy human individuals. Generated by immunoSEQ multiplex PCR, the TCRdb table keeps only in-frame clones and is missing some. The table lists about 1.1 million clones, 70% to 85% of them singletons. What was sequenced was memory CD4+ T cells from PBMCs. As for subset: CD45RA-negative fraction. The source of these receptors is a man younger than 35 in good health. Some clones in this sample may be carry-over from other donors' samples.

This clone was recorded a few times. Other DNA sequences in the same sample also yield this CDR3. The V and J genes are TRBV28 and TRBJ1-2, with 8 nucleotides matching TRBD1. The junction had 3 bases not matched to a gene; V was cut back by 4 bases and J by 5 bases. The CDR3 is 13 amino acids. Germline loops: CDR1 MDHEN, CDR2 SYDVKM. The CDR3 region is CASSSTGVYGYTF. CDR3 nucleotide sequence: TGTGCCAGCAGTTCGACAGGGGTTTATGGCTACACCTTC.

The gene calls are TRBV5-1 and TRBJ2-2; no clear D. This CDR3 contains 14 residues. Germline V gives CDR1 SGHRS, CDR2 YFSETQ. V was clipped by 7 bases and J by 4 bases, with 14 bases between them. DNA for the CDR3: TGCGCCAGCGCACGTAATGAGATCACCGGGGAGCTGTTTTTT. It specifies CASARNEITGELFF.

The chain has TRBV5-1 and TRBJ2-4; 10 bases are a match to TRBD2. This CDR3 is built from 17 residues. V shed 0 bases and J 4 bases; nucleotides not matched to a gene: 7. Germline V CDR1 and CDR2: SGHRS, YFSETQ. CDR3 region: CASSLAASGSLKNIQYF. The CDR3 nucleotides read TGCGCCAGCAGCTTGGCGGCTAGCGGGAGTCTAAAAAACATTCAGTACTTC.

The CDR3 is CASTLDRLTDTQYF. In nucleotides, the CDR3 is TGTGCCAGCACCTTGGACAGGCTCACAGATACGCAGTATTTT. V gene TRBV7-9 combines with J gene TRBJ2-3; TRBD1 matches 7 bases. Germline V gene data show CDR1 as SEHNR and CDR2 as FQNEAQ (reference sequence). J lost 2 bases, V lost 7 bases, and 6 bases had no gene match. This CDR3 has 14 amino acids.

V is TRBV4-2 and J is TRBJ2-5, with TRBD1 identical over 11 bases. V lost 0 bases to trimming and J lost 7 bases; unmatched junction nucleotides: 7. This CDR3 comprises 16 residues. Germline V gene sequence: CDR1 LGHNA, CDR2 YNFKEQ. CDR3 in amino acids: CASSQDPGTGGRTQYF. The CDR3 DNA follows: TGTGCCAGCAGCCAAGATCCCGGGACAGGGGGAAGGACCCAGTACTTC.

The chain combines TRBV30 with TRBJ1-4; TRBD1 is a possible D gene (5 bases). This CDR3 contains 15 residues. The germline gives CDR1 GTSNPN, CDR2 SVGIG (reference sequence). V gave up 2 bases and J gave up 4 bases, with 14 bases separating them. CDR3 nucleotides: TGTGCCTGGAGTACCCGGACACGGGATAATGAAAAACTGTTTTTT. It encodes CAWSTRTRDNEKLFF.

The CDR3 DNA reads TGTGCCAGCAGTACCACGCTAGCGGGAGGACCAGATACGCAGTATTTT. As protein: CASSTTLAGGPDTQYF. J is TRBJ2-3 and V is TRBV27; 11 nucleotides line up with TRBD2. The CDR3 is 16 amino acids. Germline-derived CDR1 and CDR2 are MNHEY and SMNVEV (reference sequence). J gave up 4 bases and V 5 bases, and 8 bases lay outside the gene matches.

The V and J genes are TRBV7-2 and TRBJ1-2; D unclear. CDR1 SGHTA and CDR2 FQGNSA come from the germline V gene. The CDR3 length is 13 residues. V was clipped by 5 bases and J by 4 bases, with 11 bases between them. CDR3 region: CASSRTPFYGYTF. DNA for the CDR3: TGTGCCAGCAGCCGGACCCCCTTCTATGGCTACACCTTC.

V is TRBV28 and J is TRBJ2-1, with D possibly matching TRBD2 (6 bases). The V end lost 4 bases, the J end lost 4 bases, and 14 bases lay between the germline ends. The CDR3 runs to 15 residues. Germline V gives CDR1 MDHEN, CDR2 SYDVKM. The CDR3 reads CASSYSGGGYNEQFF. As DNA, the CDR3 is TGTGCCAGCAGTTATAGCGGAGGCGGGTACAATGAGCAGTTCTTC.

Notes on this clone: Other nucleotide sequences in the sample specify the same CDR3. The chain carries TRBV7-9 and TRBJ1-5; 7 bases fit TRBD1. This CDR3 spans 15 amino acids. The germline V gene encodes CDR1 SEHNR and CDR2 FQNEAQ (reference sequence). With 5 bases clipped from V and 1 base from J, the junction kept 5 bases outside the gene matches. The CDR3 spells CASSLGTASNQPQHF. Here the CDR3 DNA reads TGTGCCAGCAGCCTGGGGACAGCAAGCAATCAGCCCCAGCATTTT.

This clone was found a few times. The V call is TRBV7-9, the J call TRBJ1-2, with unresolved D. CDR3 size: 13 residues. The V end lost 4 bases, the J end lost 8 bases, and 14 bases lay between the germline ends. Germline CDR1 reads SEHNR; CDR2 reads FQNEAQ (reference sequence). The CDR3 DNA follows: TGTGCCAGCAGCTGGAATGAGCTGGGCGGCTACACCTTC. This encodes CASSWNELGGYTF.

This chain connects TRBV9 to TRBJ2-1, with 9 bases matching TRBD1. The CDR3 is 15 residues long. The germline CDR1 and CDR2 sequences are SGDLS and YYNGEE. The junction had 6 bases not matched to a gene; V was cut back by 5 bases and J by 3 bases. CDR3 nucleotides: TGTGCCAGCAGTCGACAGGGGGACTTCTACAATGAGCAGTTCTTC. This sequence encodes CASSRQGDFYNEQFF.

This clone was recorded once. The genes are TRBV11-2 and TRBJ1-6; D possibly corresponds to TRBD1 (6 bases). Between the trimmed V and J ends, which lost 5 bases and 6 bases, there was a span of 17 bases. This CDR3 spans 16 amino acids. Germline V lookup: CDR1 SGHAT, CDR2 FQNNGV. CDR3 sequence (DNA): TGTGCCAGCAGCATACCACCGGGACATTTTAATTCACCCCTCCACTTT. Protein sequence: CASSIPPGHFNSPLHF.

V gene TRBV10-3 combines with J gene TRBJ1-4; D unresolved. Trimming removed 4 bases from V and 8 bases from J, with 8 bases in between. The CDR3 covers 12 residues. CDR1 and CDR2 (germline): ENHRY, SYGVKD. In DNA, the CDR3 is TGTGCCATCAGTGCAGAGGGAGAAAAACTGTTTTTT. Amino acids: CAISAEGEKLFF.

The chain recombines TRBV29-1 with TRBJ2-7; weak D call: TRBD2 (5 bases). V lost 8 bases, J lost 6 bases, and 20 bases lay in between. In germline, CDR1 is SQVTM, CDR2 ANQGSEA. CDR3 size: 13 residues. The CDR3 DNA reads as TGCAGCCTACGACTCCCTGGAGGTGGCGAGCAGTACTTC. Translating it yields CSLRLPGGGEQYF.

The rearrangement links TRBV6-1 to TRBJ1-2; 7 positions agree with TRBD1. This CDR3 comprises 14 residues. Unmatched junction bases numbered 12, after V lost 7 bases and J lost 7 bases. From germline, CDR1 is MNHNS and CDR2 SASEGT. CDR3 sequence: CASIRRGAGGGYTF. CDR3 sequence (DNA): TGTGCCAGCATACGAAGGGGCGCAGGGGGTGGCTACACCTTC.

The CDR3 spells CATSRPGQGLGYTF. CDR3 DNA sequence: TGTGCCACCAGCCGCCCGGGACAGGGATTGGGCTACACCTTC. The rearrangement uses TRBV19 and TRBJ1-2, with TRBD1 matching over 9 bases. With V trimmed by 10 bases and J by 8 bases, 14 bases remained unmatched. CDR3 length equals 14 residues. CDR1 LNHDA and CDR2 SQIVND come from the germline V gene (reference sequence).

J is TRBJ2-7 and V is TRBV19, with 8 bases aligning to TRBD1. Per germline, CDR1 LNHDA and CDR2 SQIVND (reference sequence). This CDR3 comprises 14 residues. V dropped 4 bases and J dropped 3; count of bases not matched to a gene: 5. CDR3 coding DNA: TGTGCCAGTAGTACCGGACAGGGTAACTACGAGCAGTACTTC. It yields the protein CASSTGQGNYEQYF.

DNA for the CDR3: TGTGCCACGTCTGCGGTTGAGGGTGTTGACTATGGCTACACCTTC. It codes for CATSAVEGVDYGYTF. The chain joins TRBV10-3 to TRBJ1-2; D is unclear. Germline loops: CDR1 ENHRY, CDR2 SYGVKD. There are 15 residues in the CDR3. Trimming shortened V by 10 bases and J by 3 bases, and 21 bases separated the two germline ends.

V is TRBV28 and J is TRBJ1-2; no clear D. Trimming took 3 bases from V and 7 from J, leaving 21 bases between them. The length of the CDR3 is 16 residues. Germline CDR1 reads MDHEN; CDR2 reads SYDVKM. This CDR3 reads CASSFPTESSPGGYTF. Written as DNA, the CDR3 is TGTGCCAGCAGTTTTCCTACCGAGTCTAGCCCGGGTGGCTACACCTTC.

This chain connects TRBV5-1 to TRBJ2-7; a weak D match, TRBD2 (6 bases). Trimming took off 5 bases at V and 6 bases at J, with 24 bases between the two ends. Germline CDR1 and CDR2: SGHRS and YFSETQ. There are 16 residues in the CDR3. The CDR3 is CASRRFGGGTLSEQYF. CDR3 nucleotides: TGCGCCAGCAGAAGGTTCGGCGGAGGGACTCTCAGCGAGCAGTACTTC.

The chain couples TRBV7-9 to TRBJ1-4; D unclear. Trimming took 1 base from V and 4 from J, leaving 10 bases between them. Germline V gene lookup returns CDR1 SEHNR and CDR2 FQNEAQ (reference sequence). The CDR3 spans 15 residues. In DNA, the CDR3 is TGTGCCAGCAGCTTAGGGCGGAGTTATAATGAAAAACTGTTTTTT. This translates into CASSLGRSYNEKLFF. Full variable domain (rest looked up from reference TRBV7-9 and TRBJ1-4): DTGVSQNPRHKITKRGQNVTFRCDPISEHNRLYWYRQTLGQGPEFLTYFQNEAQLEKSRLLSDRFSAERPKGSFSTLEIQRTEQGDSAMYLCASSLGRSYNEKLFFGSGTQLSVL.

The chain is built from TRBV5-1 and TRBJ2-7; 8 positions match TRBD1. The germline gives CDR1 SGHRS, CDR2 YFSETQ. V shed 1 base, J shed 5 bases, and the junction held 5 bases outside the gene matches. There are 14 residues in the CDR3. The CDR3 loop is CASSLTGGLDEQYF. The CDR3 coding sequence is TGCGCCAGCAGCTTGACAGGGGGGCTGGACGAGCAGTACTTC.

This chain uses TRBV9 with TRBJ2-7, with D possibly called TRBD1 or TRBD2 (5 bases each). CDR3 length equals 14 residues. Germline V lookup: CDR1 SGDLS, CDR2 YYNGEE. With 4 bases removed from V and 3 bases from J, the gap between germline ends came to 14 bases. In DNA, the CDR3 is TGTGCCAGCAGCCCCCAAGGGACCAACTACGAGCAGTACTTC. Protein product: CASSPQGTNYEQYF.

In DNA form, the CDR3 reads TGTGCCAGCAGCTTAGGCAGGGGACGGGACAGGGCATTTCGTGGCTACACCTTC. Protein sequence: CASSLGRGRDRAFRGYTF. This sequence joins TRBV11-2 and TRBJ1-2; TRBD1 matches 9 bases. The junction had 16 bases not matched to a gene; V was cut back by 1 base and J by 7 bases. The CDR3 contains 18 residues. The germline gives CDR1 SGHAT, CDR2 FQNNGV.

This chain joins TRBV5-4 and TRBJ1-2, with D possibly being TRBD1 (5 bases). Germline values: CDR1 SGHNT, CDR2 YYREEE (reference sequence). V shed 3 bases and J shed 7 bases, with 10 bases lying between them. The CDR3 sequence is 12 residues long. CDR3 DNA: TGTGCCAGCAGCTGGGGCTCCGGTGGCTACACCTTC. Protein: CASSWGSGGYTF.

This clone has only one observation. This chain connects TRBV30 to TRBJ2-5; tentative D call: TRBD2 (5 bases). The CDR3 contains 12 residues. Per the germline V gene, CDR1 is GTSNPN and CDR2 is SVGIG (reference sequence). V lost 5 bases, J lost 2 bases, and 9 bases lay in between. The CDR3 loop is CAWVALQETQYF. The CDR3 bases are TGTGCCTGGGTAGCGCTTCAAGAGACCCAGTACTTC.

This chain connects TRBV2 to TRBJ1-1; 9 positions match TRBD1. With V trimmed by 8 bases and J by 1 base, 5 bases remained unmatched. Germline CDR1 is SNHLY and CDR2 is FYNNEI. This CDR3 region has 14 residues. This CDR3 is CASLRGQGNTEAFF. The CDR3 DNA is TGTGCCAGCCTACGGGGACAGGGGAACACTGAAGCTTTCTTT.